This TCR beta chain appears in the sequencing data of a study of beta chain features in type 1 diabetes. Study results and caveats: There was a moderate but significant shortening of TCRB CDR3s in all four CD4+ subsets of Type 1 diabetes patients. These data did not resolve whether HLA type affects TCRB rearrangement.

This clone was recorded a few times. Its antigen remains unknown. Expressed TCRB transcripts were sequenced, since all the RNA that had been isolated was reverse transcribed. Method: immunoSEQ multiplex PCR; TCRdb's copy keeps in-frame clones and lacks some. Of under 250,000 clones listed, roughly 13% are singletons. With V trimmed by 2 bases and J by 4 bases, 3 bases remained unmatched. Germline V gene data show CDR1 as GTSNPN and CDR2 as SVGIG (reference sequence). The length of the CDR3 is 14 residues. The chain is built from TRBV30 and TRBJ1-1, with 11 bases identical to TRBD1. This receptor was obtained from a man between 25 and 39 years old with type 1 diabetes. The sequencing sample was made of naive CD4+ T cells from blood. DNA for the CDR3: TGTGCCTGGAGTAGGGACAGGGGGGTCACTGAAGCTTTCTTT. Protein product: CAWSRDRGVTEAFF.